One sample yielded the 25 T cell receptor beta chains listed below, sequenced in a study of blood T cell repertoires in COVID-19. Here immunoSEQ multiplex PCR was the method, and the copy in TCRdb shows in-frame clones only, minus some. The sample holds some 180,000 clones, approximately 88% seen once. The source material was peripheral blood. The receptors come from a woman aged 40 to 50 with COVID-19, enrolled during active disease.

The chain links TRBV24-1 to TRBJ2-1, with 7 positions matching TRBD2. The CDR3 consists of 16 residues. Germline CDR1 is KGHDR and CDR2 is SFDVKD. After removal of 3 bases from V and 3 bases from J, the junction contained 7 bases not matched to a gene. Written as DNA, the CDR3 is TGTGCCACCAGTGATAGAACGGGAGGAGACTACAATGAGCAGTTCTTC. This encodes CATSDRTGGDYNEQFF.

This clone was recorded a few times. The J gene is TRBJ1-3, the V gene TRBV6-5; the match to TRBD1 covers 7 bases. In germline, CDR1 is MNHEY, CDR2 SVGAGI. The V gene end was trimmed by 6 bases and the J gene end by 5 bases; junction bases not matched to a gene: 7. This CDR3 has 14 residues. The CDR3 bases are TGTGCCAGCAGACCTCCAGGGGGTCGAAACACCATATATTTT. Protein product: CASRPPGGRNTIYF.

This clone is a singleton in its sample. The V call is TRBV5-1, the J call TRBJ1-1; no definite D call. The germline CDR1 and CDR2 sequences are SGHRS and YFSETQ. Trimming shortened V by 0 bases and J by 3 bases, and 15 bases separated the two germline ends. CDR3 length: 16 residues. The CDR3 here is CASSLGTRGLDTEAFF. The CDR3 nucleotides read TGCGCCAGCAGCTTGGGTACCCGGGGTCTCGACACTGAAGCTTTCTTT.

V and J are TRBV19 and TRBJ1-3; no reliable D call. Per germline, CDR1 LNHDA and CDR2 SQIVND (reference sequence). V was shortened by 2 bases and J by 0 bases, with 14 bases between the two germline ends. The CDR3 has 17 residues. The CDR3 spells CASSISVPGNSGNTIYF. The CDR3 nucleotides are TGTGCCAGTAGTATAAGTGTCCCAGGCAACTCTGGAAACACCATATATTTT.

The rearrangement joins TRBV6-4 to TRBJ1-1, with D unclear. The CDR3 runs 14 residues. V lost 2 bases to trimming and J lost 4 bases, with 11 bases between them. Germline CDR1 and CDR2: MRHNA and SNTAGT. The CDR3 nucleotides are TGTGCCAGCAGTGACGGGTCAGGAAGCACTGAAGCTTTCTTT. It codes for CASSDGSGSTEAFF.

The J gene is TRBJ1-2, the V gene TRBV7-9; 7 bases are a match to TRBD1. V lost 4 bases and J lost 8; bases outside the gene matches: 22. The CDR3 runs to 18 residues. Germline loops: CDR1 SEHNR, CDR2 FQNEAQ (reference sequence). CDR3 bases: TGTGCCAGCAGCTCCCCGAGGCTATCGACAGGGAGATTTCGCGGCTACACCTTC. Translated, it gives CASSSPRLSTGRFRGYTF.

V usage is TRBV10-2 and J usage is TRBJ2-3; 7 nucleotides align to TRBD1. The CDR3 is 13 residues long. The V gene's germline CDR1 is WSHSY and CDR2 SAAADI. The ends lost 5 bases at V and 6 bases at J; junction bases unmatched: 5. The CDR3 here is CASSTTGADTQYF. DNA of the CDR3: TGCGCCAGCAGTACAACAGGGGCGGATACGCAGTATTTT.

The CDR3 coding sequence is TGTGCCAGCAGCCCCCGGTGGACAGGGCTTTCTCGCGAGCAGTACTTC. Its translation: CASSPRWTGLSREQYF. This sequence joins TRBV5-6 and TRBJ2-7; 8 bases are a match to TRBD1. J lost 6 bases, V lost 4 bases, and 15 bases had no gene match. The germline V gene encodes CDR1 SGHDT and CDR2 YYEEEE. There are 16 residues in the CDR3.

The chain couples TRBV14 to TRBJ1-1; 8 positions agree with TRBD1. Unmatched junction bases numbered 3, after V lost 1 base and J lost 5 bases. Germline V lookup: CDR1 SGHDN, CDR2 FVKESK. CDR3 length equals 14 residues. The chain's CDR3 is CASSQGQGSTEAFF. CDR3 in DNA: TGTGCCAGCAGCCAAGGACAGGGGAGTACTGAAGCTTTCTTT.

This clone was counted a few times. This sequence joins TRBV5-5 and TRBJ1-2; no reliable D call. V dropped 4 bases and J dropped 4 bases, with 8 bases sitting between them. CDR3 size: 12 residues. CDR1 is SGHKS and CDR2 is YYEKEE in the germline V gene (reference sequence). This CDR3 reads CASSTEGYGYTF. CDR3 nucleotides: TGTGCCAGCAGCACCGAGGGCTATGGCTACACCTTC. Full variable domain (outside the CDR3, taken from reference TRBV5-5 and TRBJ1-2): DAGVTQSPTHLIKTRGQQVTLRCSPISGHKSVSWYQQVLGQGPQFIFQYYEKEERGRGNFPDRFSARQFPNYSSELNVNALLLGDSALYLCASSTEGYGYTFGSGTRLTVV.

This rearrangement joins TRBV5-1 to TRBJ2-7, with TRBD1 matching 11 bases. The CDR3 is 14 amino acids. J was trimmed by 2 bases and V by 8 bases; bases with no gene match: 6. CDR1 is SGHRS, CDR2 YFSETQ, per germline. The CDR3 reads CASRSGQGAYEQYF. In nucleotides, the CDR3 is TGCGCCAGTAGGTCGGGACAGGGGGCCTACGAGCAGTACTTC.

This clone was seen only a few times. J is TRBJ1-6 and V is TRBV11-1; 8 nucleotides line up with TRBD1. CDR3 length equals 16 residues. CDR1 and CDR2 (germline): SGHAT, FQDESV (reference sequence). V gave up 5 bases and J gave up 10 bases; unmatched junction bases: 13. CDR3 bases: TGTGCCAGCAGCCCACGGGGGACAGGCTTATGGTCACCCCTCCACTTT. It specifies CASSPRGTGLWSPLHF. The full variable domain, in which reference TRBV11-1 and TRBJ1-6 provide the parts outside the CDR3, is EAEVAQSPRYKITEKSQAVAFWCDPISGHATLYWYRQILGQGPELLVQFQDESVVDDSQLPKDRFSAERLKGVDSTLKIQPAELGDSAMYLCASSPRGTGLWSPLHFGNGTRLTVT.

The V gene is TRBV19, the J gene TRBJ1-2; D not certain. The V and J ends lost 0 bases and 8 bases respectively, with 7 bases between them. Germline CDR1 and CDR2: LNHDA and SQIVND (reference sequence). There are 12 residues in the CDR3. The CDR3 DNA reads TGTGCCAGTAGTATAGATCGCGGAGGCTACACCTTC. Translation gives CASSIDRGGYTF.

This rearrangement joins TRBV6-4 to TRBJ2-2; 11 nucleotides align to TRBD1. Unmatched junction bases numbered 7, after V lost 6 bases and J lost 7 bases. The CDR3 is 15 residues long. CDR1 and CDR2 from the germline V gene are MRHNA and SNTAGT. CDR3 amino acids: CASSPGQGVSGELFF. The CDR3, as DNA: TGTGCCAGCAGCCCGGGACAGGGGGTCAGCGGGGAGCTGTTTTTT.

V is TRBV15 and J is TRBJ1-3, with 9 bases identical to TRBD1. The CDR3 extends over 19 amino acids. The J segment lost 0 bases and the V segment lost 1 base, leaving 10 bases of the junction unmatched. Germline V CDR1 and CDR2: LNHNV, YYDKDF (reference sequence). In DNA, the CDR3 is TGTGCCACCAGCAGAGGGGACAGGGTGGCCCGTCTCTCTGGAAACACCATATATTTT. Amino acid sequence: CATSRGDRVARLSGNTIYF.

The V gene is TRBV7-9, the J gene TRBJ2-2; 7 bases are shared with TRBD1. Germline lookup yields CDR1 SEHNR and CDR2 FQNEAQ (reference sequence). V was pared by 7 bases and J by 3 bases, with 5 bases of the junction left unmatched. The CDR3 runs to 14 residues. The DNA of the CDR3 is TGTGCCAGCATGCAGACAGGGCACACCGGGGAGCTGTTTTTT. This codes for CASMQTGHTGELFF.

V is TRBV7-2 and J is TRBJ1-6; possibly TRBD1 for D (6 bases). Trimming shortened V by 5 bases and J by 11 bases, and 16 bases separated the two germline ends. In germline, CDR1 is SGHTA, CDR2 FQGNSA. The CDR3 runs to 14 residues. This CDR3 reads CASSPKIQGTPLHF. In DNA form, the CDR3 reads TGTGCCAGCAGCCCGAAGATTCAGGGGACACCCCTCCACTTT.

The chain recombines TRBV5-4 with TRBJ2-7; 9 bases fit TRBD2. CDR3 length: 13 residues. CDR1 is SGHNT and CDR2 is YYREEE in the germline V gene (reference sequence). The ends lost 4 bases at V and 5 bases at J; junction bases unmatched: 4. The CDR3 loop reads CASSLSGSHEQYF. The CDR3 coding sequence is TGTGCCAGCAGCCTTAGCGGGAGCCACGAGCAGTACTTC.

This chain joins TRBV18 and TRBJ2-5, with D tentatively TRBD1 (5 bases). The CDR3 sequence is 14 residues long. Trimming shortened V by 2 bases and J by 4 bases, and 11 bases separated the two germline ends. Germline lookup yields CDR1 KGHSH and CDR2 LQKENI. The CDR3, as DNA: TGTGCCAGCTCACCAACCCCAGGGCCAGAGACCCAGTACTTC. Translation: CASSPTPGPETQYF. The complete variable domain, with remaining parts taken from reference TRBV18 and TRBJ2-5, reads NAGVMQNPRHLVRRRGQEARLRCSPMKGHSHVYWYRQLPEEGLKFMVYLQKENIIDESGMPKERFSAEFPKEGPSILRIQQVVRGDSAAYFCASSPTPGPETQYFGPGTRLLVL.

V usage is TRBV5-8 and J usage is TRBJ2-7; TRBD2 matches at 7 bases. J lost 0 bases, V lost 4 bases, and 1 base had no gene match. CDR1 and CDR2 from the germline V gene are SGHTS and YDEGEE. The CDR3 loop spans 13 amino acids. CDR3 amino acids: CASSGGGSYEQYF. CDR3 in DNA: TGTGCCAGCAGCGGGGGGGGCTCCTACGAGCAGTACTTC.

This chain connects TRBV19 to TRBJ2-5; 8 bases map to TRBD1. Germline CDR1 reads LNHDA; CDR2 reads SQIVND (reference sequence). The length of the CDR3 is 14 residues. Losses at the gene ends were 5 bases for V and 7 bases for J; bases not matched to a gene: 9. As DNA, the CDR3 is TGTGCCAGTAGTGGTCAGGACAGGGAAGGGACCCAGTACTTC. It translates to CASSGQDREGTQYF.

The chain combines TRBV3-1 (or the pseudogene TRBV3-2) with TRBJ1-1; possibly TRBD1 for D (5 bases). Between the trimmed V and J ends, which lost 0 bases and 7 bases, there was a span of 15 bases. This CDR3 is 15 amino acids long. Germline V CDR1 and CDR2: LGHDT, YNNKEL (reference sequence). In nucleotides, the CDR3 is TGTGCCAGCAGCCAAGATCTTGCAGGGAGGGTTGAAGCTTTCTTT. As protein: CASSQDLAGRVEAFF.

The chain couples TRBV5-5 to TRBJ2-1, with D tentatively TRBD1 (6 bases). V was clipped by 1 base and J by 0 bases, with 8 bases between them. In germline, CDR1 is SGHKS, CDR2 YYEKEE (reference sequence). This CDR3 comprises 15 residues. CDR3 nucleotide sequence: TGTGCCAGCAGCTTGCTAGGGGGCTCCTACAATGAGCAGTTCTTC. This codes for CASSLLGGSYNEQFF.

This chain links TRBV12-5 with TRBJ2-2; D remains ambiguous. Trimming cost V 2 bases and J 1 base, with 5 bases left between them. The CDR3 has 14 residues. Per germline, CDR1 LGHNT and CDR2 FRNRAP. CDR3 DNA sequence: TGTGCTAGTGGTTTGTCCGGGAACACCGGGGAGCTGTTTTTT. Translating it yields CASGLSGNTGELFF. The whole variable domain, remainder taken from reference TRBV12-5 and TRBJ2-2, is DARVTQTPRHKVTEMGQEVTMRCQPILGHNTVFWYRQTMMQGLELLAYFRNRAPLDDSGMPKDRFSAEMPDATLATLKIQPSEPRDSAVYFCASGLSGNTGELFFGEGSRLTVL.

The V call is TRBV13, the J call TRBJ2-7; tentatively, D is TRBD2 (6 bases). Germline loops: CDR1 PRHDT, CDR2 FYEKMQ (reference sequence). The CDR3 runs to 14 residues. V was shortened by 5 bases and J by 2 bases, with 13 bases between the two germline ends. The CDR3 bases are TGTGCCAGCAGCCGTGGGCTAGCGCCCTACGAGCAGTACTTC. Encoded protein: CASSRGLAPYEQYF.